This is a list of T cell receptor beta chains from one sample in a study of blood T cell repertoires in COVID-19. The assay was immunoSEQ multiplex PCR, and TCRdb's table has in-frame clones only and misses some. This table holds around 170,000 clones, under 85% found once. Sequenced: peripheral blood. The receptors here all came from a woman aged 40 to 55 with acute or convalescent COVID-19. The CDR3 runs from the conserved cysteine through the conserved F or W. A D gene is named only where the DNA matches it firmly. Clone size is stated in some rows and not others, as once, few, many or a class when expanded.

>13|TRBV19|NA|TRBJ1-1|NA
CASRARVNTEAFF
TGTGCCAGTAGGGCGCGGGTGAACACTGAAGCTTTCTTT
>17|TRBV24-1|few|TRBJ1-5|TRBD1
CATSDGTGVSRNQPQHF
TGTGCCACCAGTGACGGGACAGGGGTGAGCCGCAATCAGCCCCAGCATTTT
>15|TRBV6-5|NA|TRBJ1-4|TRBD1
CASSSRGIQGEKLFF
TGTGCCAGCAGTTCCAGGGGGATTCAGGGTGAAAAACTGTTTTTT
>13|TRBV28|few|TRBJ1-2|TRBD1
CASSLTGGAGYTF
TGTGCCAGCAGTCTGACAGGGGGCGCCGGCTACACCTTC
>13|TRBV27|once|TRBJ2-3|NA
CASSLAPSGTQYF
TGTGCCAGCAGTCTTGCTCCGAGTGGTACGCAGTATTTT
>14|TRBV18|NA|TRBJ1-5|TRBD1
CASSPGQGTGPQHF
TGTGCCAGCTCACCGGGACAGGGGACTGGGCCCCAGCATTTT
>15|TRBV6-6|few|TRBJ1-4|NA
CASAIRGATNEKLFF
TGTGCCAGCGCCATCCGGGGAGCAACTAATGAAAAACTGTTTTTT
>14|TRBV5-1|NA|TRBJ1-2|TRBD1
CASSLGGTGDGYTF
TGCGCCAGCAGCTTGGGTGGGACAGGGGATGGCTACACCTTC
>14|TRBV15|NA|TRBJ2-1|NA
CATSRGGSYNEQFF
TGTGCCACCAGCAGAGGCGGGTCCTACAATGAGCAGTTCTTC
>13|TRBV6-1|NA|TRBJ2-3|TRBD1
CASSWTGADTQYF
TGTGCCAGCAGTTGGACAGGGGCAGATACGCAGTATTTT
>16|TRBV27|NA|TRBJ1-5|TRBD1
CASSLFAGGSNQPQHF
TGTGCCAGCAGTTTATTCGCAGGGGGTAGCAATCAGCCCCAGCATTTT
>12|TRBV24-1|NA|TRBJ2-1|NA
CATAGGHNEQFF
TGTGCCACCGCGGGTGGGCACAATGAGCAGTTCTTC
>16|TRBV6-4|NA|TRBJ2-1|TRBD2
CATSAIAGGRYNEQFF
TGTGCCACCTCCGCCATAGCGGGAGGGCGGTATAATGAGCAGTTCTTC
>15|TRBV6-5|NA|TRBJ1-6|NA
CASTSTGSYNSPLHF
TGTGCCAGCACATCAACAGGGTCCTATAATTCACCCCTCCACTTT
>14|TRBV6-1|few|TRBJ1-5|NA
CASSESGGYQPQHF
TGTGCCAGCAGTGAATCGGGGGGCTATCAGCCCCAGCATTTT
>12|TRBV30|NA|TRBJ2-5|TRBD1
CAQGASVETQYF
TGTGCTCAGGGGGCATCGGTAGAGACCCAGTACTTC
>14|TRBV3-1/TRBV3-2|NA|TRBJ2-5|TRBD1
CASSDLGQVETQYF
TGTGCCAGCAGCGACCTGGGACAGGTGGAGACCCAGTACTTC
>15|TRBV24-1|NA|TRBJ2-1|TRBD1
CATSDWGQGGNEQFF
TGTGCCACCAGTGATTGGGGACAGGGGGGTAATGAGCAGTTCTTC
>15|TRBV7-2|NA|TRBJ1-1|NA
CASSYRRGSSSEAFF
TGTGCCAGCAGCTACCGAAGGGGGAGCTCGTCTGAAGCTTTCTTT
>15|TRBV10-1|NA|TRBJ2-1|TRBD2
CASTESLAGGNEQFF
TGCGCCAGCACCGAATCACTAGCGGGAGGGAATGAGCAGTTCTTC
>12|TRBV7-9|few|TRBJ1-6|NA
CASSPPNSPLHF
TGTGCCAGCAGCCCTCCGAATTCACCCCTCCACTTT
>13|TRBV2|NA|TRBJ1-1|NA
CASSAGWNTEAFF
TGTGCCAGCAGCGCAGGGTGGAACACTGAAGCTTTCTTT
>15|TRBV2|NA|TRBJ2-1|NA
CASRQDSDTYNEQFF
TGTGCCAGCAGACAAGACAGCGACACCTACAATGAGCAGTTCTTC
>12|TRBV25-1|NA|TRBJ2-7|NA
CASLTARYEQYF
TGTGCCAGCTTGACAGCTAGGTACGAGCAGTACTTC
>19|TRBV28|NA|TRBJ1-5|TRBD1
CASRSLKGAPHYSNQPQHF
TGTGCCAGCAGGTCCCTCAAGGGGGCACCCCATTATAGCAATCAGCCCCAGCATTTT
>12|TRBV28|NA|TRBJ2-7|NA
CASSFPRYEQYF
TGTGCCAGCAGTTTCCCACGGTACGAGCAGTACTTC
>17|TRBV7-9|NA|TRBJ2-7|NA
CASSSLAANNPFYEQYF
TGTGCCAGCAGCTCCTTAGCGGCTAACAACCCCTTCTACGAGCAGTACTTC
>13|TRBV28|few|TRBJ1-2|NA
CASLPGLDYGYTF
TGTGCCAGCCTTCCGGGACTCGACTATGGCTACACCTTC
>15|TRBV29-1|NA|TRBJ1-5|TRBD1
CSVPPGQGFNQPQHF
TGCAGCGTTCCGCCGGGACAGGGCTTTAATCAGCCCCAGCATTTT
>13|TRBV5-6|NA|TRBJ2-1|NA
CASSTGQFGEQFF
TGTGCCAGCAGCACAGGACAGTTTGGGGAGCAGTTCTTC
>15|TRBV19|NA|TRBJ1-5|TRBD1
CASSIETGVSQPQHF
TGTGCCAGTAGTATCGAAACAGGGGTAAGTCAGCCCCAGCATTTT
>13|TRBV29-1|NA|TRBJ1-2|TRBD1
CSVELQGAYGYTF
TGCAGCGTTGAGTTGCAGGGGGCATATGGCTACACCTTC
>14|TRBV28|NA|TRBJ1-4|TRBD1
CASSHTGGGEKLFF
TGTGCCAGCAGCCATACAGGGGGAGGGGAAAAACTGTTTTTT
>15|TRBV28|NA|TRBJ2-1|TRBD2
CASSLSLADNNEQFF
TGTGCCAGCAGTTTATCGCTAGCGGACAACAATGAGCAGTTCTTC
>15|TRBV19|NA|TRBJ1-1|TRBD1
CASSPLSGGHTEAFF
TGTGCCAGTAGTCCCCTCTCAGGGGGCCACACTGAAGCTTTCTTT
>12|TRBV18|once|TRBJ2-7|NA
CASSPEPYEQYF
TGTGCCAGCTCACCCGAGCCCTACGAGCAGTACTTC
>13|TRBV6-5|NA|TRBJ2-7|NA
CASSAWRGNEQYF
TGTGCCAGCAGCGCTTGGCGAGGGAACGAGCAGTACTTC
>12|TRBV5-5|NA|TRBJ2-5|NA
CASNPLPGHKYF
TGTGCCAGCAACCCTCTCCCGGGACACAAGTACTTC
>13|TRBV5-1|NA|TRBJ1-1|NA
CASNQGGNTEAFF
TGCGCCAGCAATCAAGGGGGAAACACTGAAGCTTTCTTT
>15|TRBV6-1|NA|TRBJ2-1|NA
CASSEIQGPYNEQFF
TGTGCCAGCAGTGAAATACAGGGACCATACAATGAGCAGTTCTTC
>11|TRBV30|once|TRBJ2-3|NA
CAWSPGLPYYF
TGTGCCTGGAGTCCGGGACTCCCGTATTATTTT
>12|TRBV25-1|NA|TRBJ1-2|NA
CASSPGGYGYTF
TGTGCCAGCAGCCCGGGGGGTTATGGCTACACCTTC
>15|TRBV6-5|NA|TRBJ2-5|TRBD2
CASNPKSSGKETQYF
TGTGCCAGCAACCCAAAGTCTAGCGGAAAAGAGACCCAGTACTTC
>12|TRBV29-1|NA|TRBJ1-2|TRBD1
CSVGGTAYGYTF
TGCAGCGTCGGAGGGACAGCCTATGGCTACACCTTC
>12|TRBV9|NA|TRBJ1-1|TRBD1
CASSARDSEAFF
TGTGCCAGCAGCGCAAGGGACAGTGAAGCTTTCTTT
>16|TRBV7-9|NA|TRBJ1-1|TRBD1
CASSDGQGARRTEAFF
TGTGCCAGCAGCGACGGACAGGGGGCTAGGCGGACTGAAGCTTTCTTT
>15|TRBV7-9|NA|TRBJ1-4|NA
CASSFGTLLQEKLFF
TGTGCCAGCAGCTTCGGGACACTGCTGCAGGAAAAACTGTTTTTT
>15|TRBV28|NA|TRBJ1-5|NA
CASTSGGWSNQPQHF
TGTGCCAGCACCTCGGGCGGGTGGAGCAATCAGCCCCAGCATTTT
>13|TRBV2|NA|TRBJ1-2|NA
CASRERSPGGYTF
TGTGCCAGCAGGGAAAGAAGTCCGGGGGGCTACACCTTC
>14|TRBV28|NA|TRBJ1-4|NA
CASSLGATNEKLFF
TGTGCCAGCAGTTTAGGAGCAACTAATGAAAAACTGTTTTTT
>14|TRBV2|NA|TRBJ2-4|TRBD1
CASAGQASKNIQYF
TGTGCCAGCGCTGGACAGGCTAGCAAAAACATTCAGTACTTC
>13|TRBV5-6|NA|TRBJ2-7|TRBD2
CASSPSGSYEQYF
TGTGCCAGCAGCCCTAGCGGGAGTTACGAGCAGTACTTC
>18|TRBV14|NA|TRBJ1-3|NA
CASSQDLAGRLSGNTIYF
TGTGCCAGCAGCCAAGATCTGGCGGGACGTCTCTCTGGAAACACCATATATTTT
>14|TRBV19|once|TRBJ2-1|NA
CASRSGSSYNEQFF
TGTGCCAGTAGGTCCGGGAGCTCCTACAATGAGCAGTTCTTC